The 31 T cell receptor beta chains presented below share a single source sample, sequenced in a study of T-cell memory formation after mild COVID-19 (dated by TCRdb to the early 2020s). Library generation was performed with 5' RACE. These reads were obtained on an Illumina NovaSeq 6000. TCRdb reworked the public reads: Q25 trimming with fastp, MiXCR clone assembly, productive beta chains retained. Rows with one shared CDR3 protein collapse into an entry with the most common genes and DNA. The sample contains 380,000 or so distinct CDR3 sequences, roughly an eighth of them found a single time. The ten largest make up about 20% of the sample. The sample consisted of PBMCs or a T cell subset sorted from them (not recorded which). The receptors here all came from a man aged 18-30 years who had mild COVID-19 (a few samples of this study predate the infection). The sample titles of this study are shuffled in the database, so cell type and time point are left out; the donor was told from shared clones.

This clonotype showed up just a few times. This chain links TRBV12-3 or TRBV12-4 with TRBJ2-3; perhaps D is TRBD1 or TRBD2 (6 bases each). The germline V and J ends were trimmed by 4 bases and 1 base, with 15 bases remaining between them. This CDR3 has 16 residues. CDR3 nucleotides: TGTGCCAGCAGTTCCCGTTCGGGGGCTCGCACAGATACGCAGTATTTT. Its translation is CASSSRSGARTDTQYF.

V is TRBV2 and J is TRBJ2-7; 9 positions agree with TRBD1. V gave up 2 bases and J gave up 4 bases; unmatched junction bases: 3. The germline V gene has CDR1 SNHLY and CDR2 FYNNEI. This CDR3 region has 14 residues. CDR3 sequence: CASSETDRGYEQYF. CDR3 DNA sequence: TGTGCCAGCAGTGAAACGGACAGGGGTTACGAGCAGTACTTC.

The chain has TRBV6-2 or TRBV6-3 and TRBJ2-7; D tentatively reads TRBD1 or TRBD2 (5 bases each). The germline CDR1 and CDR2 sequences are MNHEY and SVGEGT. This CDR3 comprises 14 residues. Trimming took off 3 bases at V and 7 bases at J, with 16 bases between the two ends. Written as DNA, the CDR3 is TGTGCCAGCAGTTATTCCAGGGCGTCGGGGGAGCAGTACTTC. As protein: CASSYSRASGEQYF.

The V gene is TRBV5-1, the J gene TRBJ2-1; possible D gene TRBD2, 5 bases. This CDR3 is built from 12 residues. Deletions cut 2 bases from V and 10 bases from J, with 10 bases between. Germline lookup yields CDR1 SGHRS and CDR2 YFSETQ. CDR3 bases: TGCGCCAGCAGCTTTTTCGGGGAGGAGCAGTTCTTC. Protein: CASSFFGEEQFF.

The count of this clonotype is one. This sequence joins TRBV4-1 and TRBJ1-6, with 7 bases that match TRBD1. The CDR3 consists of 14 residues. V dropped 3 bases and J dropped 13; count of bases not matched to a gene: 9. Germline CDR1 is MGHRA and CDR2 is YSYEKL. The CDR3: CASSQGDSRPPLHF. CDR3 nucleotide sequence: TGCGCCAGCAGCCAGGGGGACAGTCGTCCGCCCCTCCACTTT.

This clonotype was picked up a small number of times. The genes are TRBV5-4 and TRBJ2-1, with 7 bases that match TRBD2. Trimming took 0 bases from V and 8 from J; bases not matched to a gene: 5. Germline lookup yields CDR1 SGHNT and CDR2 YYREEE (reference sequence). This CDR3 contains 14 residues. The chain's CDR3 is CASSLDRGVYEQFF. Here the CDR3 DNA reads TGTGCCAGCAGCTTGGATCGGGGGGTATATGAGCAGTTCTTC.

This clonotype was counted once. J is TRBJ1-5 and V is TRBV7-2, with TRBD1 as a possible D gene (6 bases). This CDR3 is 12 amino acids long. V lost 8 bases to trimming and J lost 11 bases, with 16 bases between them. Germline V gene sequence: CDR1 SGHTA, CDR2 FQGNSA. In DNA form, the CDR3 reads TGTGCCAGCGGATCTTCGCAGGGGACCCAGCATTTT. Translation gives CASGSSQGTQHF.

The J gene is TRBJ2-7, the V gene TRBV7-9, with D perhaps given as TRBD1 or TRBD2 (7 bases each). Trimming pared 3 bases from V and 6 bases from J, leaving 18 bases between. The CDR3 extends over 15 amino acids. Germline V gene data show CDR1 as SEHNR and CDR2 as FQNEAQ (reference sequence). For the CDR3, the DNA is TGTGCCAGCAGCTTCGGGCAGGGGGGGCCTCGCGAGCAGTACGTC. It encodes CASSFGQGGPREQYV.

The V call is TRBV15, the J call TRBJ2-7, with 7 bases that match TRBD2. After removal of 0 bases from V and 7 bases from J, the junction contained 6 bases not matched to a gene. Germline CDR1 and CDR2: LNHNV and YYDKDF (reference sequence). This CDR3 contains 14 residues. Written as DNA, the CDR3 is TGTGCCACCAGCAGAGATCTGGGGGGGTGGGAGCAGTACGTC. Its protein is CATSRDLGGWEQYV.

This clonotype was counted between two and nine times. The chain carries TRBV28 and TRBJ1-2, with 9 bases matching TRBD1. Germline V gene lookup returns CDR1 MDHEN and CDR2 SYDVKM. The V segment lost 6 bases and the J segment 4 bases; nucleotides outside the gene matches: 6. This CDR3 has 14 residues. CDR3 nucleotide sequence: TGTGCCAGCAGGGCCGGGACAGGGCCCTATGGCTACACCTTC. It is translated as CASRAGTGPYGYTF.

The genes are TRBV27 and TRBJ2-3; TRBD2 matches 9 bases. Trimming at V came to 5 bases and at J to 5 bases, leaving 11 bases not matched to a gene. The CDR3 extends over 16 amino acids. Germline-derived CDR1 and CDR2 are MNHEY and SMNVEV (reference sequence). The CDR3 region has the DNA TGTGCCAGCAGTCCCGGTATTAGCGGGGGAATAGATACGCAGTATTTT. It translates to CASSPGISGGIDTQYF.

The CDR3, as DNA: TGTGCCAGCAGTTCCGCCTCCGACAGGGAGGTCTATGGCTACACCTTC. This encodes CASSSASDREVYGYTF. This chain uses TRBV27 with TRBJ1-2; the match to TRBD1 covers 7 bases. CDR3 size: 16 residues. V dropped 4 bases and J dropped 4; count of bases not matched to a gene: 12. Germline V gene sequence: CDR1 MNHEY, CDR2 SMNVEV (reference sequence).

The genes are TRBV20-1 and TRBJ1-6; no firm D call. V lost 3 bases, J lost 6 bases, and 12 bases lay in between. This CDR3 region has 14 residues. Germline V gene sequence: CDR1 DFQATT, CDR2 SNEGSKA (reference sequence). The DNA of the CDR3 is TGCAGTGCTAGGTTCGAAGGGTTTAATTCACCCCTCCACTTT. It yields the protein CSARFEGFNSPLHF.

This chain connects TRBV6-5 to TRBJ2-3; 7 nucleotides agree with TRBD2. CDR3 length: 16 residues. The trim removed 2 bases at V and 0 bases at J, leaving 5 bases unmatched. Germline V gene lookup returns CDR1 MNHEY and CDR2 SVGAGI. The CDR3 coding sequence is TGTGCCAGCAGTTACCGTCTAGCGGAGAGCACAGATACGCAGTATTTT. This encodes CASSYRLAESTDTQYF.

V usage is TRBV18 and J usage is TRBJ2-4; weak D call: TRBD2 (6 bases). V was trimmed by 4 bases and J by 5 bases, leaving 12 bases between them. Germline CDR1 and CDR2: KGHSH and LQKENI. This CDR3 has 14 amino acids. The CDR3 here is CASSLAGEENIQYF. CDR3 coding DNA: TGTGCCAGCTCACTCGCCGGGGAGGAAAACATTCAGTACTTC.

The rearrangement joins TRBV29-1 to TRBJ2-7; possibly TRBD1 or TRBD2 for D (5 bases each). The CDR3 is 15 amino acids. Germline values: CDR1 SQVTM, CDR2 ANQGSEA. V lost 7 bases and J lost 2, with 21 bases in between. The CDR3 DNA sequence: TGCAGCGCCGTGAAGGTTGGGACGGATCCCTACGAGCAGTACTTC. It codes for CSAVKVGTDPYEQYF.

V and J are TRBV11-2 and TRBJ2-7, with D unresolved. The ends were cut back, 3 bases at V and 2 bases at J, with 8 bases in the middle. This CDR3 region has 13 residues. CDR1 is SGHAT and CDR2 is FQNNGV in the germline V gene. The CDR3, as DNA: TGTGCCAGCAGCTTCCTAAATCCCTACGAGCAGTACTTC. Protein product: CASSFLNPYEQYF.

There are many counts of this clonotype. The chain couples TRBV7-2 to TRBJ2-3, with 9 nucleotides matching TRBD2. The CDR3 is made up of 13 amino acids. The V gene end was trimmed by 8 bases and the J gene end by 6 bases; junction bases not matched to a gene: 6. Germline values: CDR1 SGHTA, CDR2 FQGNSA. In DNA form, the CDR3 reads TGTGCCAGCGCGGGGGGGCCTTGGGATACGCAGTATTTT. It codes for CASAGGPWDTQYF.

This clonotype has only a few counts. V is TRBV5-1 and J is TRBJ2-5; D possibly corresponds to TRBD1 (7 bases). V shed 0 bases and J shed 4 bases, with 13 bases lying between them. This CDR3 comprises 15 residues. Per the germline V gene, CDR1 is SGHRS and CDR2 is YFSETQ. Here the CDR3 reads CASSLATGRSETQYF. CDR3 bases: TGCGCCAGCAGCTTGGCGACAGGGAGGTCAGAGACCCAGTACTTC.

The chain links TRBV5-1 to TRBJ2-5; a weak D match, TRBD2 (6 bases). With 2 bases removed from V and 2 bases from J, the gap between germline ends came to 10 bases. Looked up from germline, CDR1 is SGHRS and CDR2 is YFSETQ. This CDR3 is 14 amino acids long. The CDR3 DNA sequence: TGCGCCAGCAGCTTACTAGCCTTACAAGAGACCCAGTACTTC. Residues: CASSLLALQETQYF.

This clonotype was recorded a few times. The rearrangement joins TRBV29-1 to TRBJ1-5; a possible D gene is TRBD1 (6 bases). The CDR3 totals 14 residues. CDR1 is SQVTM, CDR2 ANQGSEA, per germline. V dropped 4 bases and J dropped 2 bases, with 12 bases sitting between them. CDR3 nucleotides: TGCAGCGTTGGAGGGGGTAAGGGCAATCAGCCCCAGCATTTT. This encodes CSVGGGKGNQPQHF.

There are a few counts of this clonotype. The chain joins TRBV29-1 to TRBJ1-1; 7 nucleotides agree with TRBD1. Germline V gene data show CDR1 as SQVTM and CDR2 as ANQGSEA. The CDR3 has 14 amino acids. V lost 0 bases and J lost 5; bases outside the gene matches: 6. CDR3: CSVEDQGRGTEAFF. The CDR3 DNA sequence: TGCAGCGTTGAAGATCAGGGCAGGGGGACTGAAGCTTTCTTT. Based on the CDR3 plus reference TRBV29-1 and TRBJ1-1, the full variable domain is SAVISQKPSRDICQRGTSLTIQCQVDSQVTMMFWYRQQPGQSLTLIATANQGSEATYESGFVIDKFPISRPNLTFSTLTVSNMSPEDSSIYLCSVEDQGRGTEAFFGQGTRLTVV.

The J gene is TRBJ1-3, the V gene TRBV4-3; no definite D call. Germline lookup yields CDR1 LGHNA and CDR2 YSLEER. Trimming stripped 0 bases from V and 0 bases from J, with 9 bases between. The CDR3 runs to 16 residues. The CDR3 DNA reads TGCGCCAGCAGCCAAGATGACGGGGACTCTGGAAACACCATATATTTT. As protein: CASSQDDGDSGNTIYF.

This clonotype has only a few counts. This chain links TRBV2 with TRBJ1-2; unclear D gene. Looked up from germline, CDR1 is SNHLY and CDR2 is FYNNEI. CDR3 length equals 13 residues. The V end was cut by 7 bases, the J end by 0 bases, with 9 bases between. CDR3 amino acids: CASNPSANYGYTF. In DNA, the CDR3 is TGTGCCAGCAACCCTTCGGCTAACTATGGCTACACCTTC. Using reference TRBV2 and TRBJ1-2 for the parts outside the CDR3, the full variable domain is EPEVTQTPSHQVTQMGQEVILRCVPISNHLYFYWYRQILGQKVEFLVSFYNNEISEKSEIFDDQFSVERPDGSNFTLKIRSTKLEDSAMYFCASNPSANYGYTFGSGTRLTVV.

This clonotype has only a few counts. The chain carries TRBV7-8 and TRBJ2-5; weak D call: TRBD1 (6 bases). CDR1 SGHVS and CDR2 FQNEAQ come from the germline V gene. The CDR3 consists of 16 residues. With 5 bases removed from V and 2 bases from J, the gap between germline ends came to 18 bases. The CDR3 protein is CASSPRHRAFQETQYF. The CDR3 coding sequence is TGTGCCAGCAGCCCCAGGCACAGGGCCTTTCAAGAGACCCAGTACTTC.

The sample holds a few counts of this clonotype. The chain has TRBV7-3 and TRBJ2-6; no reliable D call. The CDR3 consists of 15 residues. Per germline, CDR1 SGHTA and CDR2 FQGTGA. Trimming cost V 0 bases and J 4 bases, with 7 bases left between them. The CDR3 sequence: CASSLTGPGANVLTF. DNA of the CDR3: TGTGCCAGCAGCTTAACAGGGCCCGGGGCCAACGTCCTGACTTTC.

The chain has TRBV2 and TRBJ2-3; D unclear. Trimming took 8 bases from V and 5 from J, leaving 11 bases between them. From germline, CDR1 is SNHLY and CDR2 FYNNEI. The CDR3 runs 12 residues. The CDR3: CASRREIDTQYF. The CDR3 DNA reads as TGTGCCAGCCGGCGAGAGATAGATACGCAGTATTTT.

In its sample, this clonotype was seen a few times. Written as DNA, the CDR3 is TGTGCCAGCAGTAGCGGGGGGGCCGGTTTTGATACGCAGTATTTT. Residues: CASSSGGAGFDTQYF. This chain joins TRBV2 and TRBJ2-3; 10 bases align to TRBD2. CDR1 and CDR2 from the germline V gene are SNHLY and FYNNEI. J gave up 6 bases and V 5 bases, and 8 bases lay outside the gene matches. The CDR3 has 15 residues.

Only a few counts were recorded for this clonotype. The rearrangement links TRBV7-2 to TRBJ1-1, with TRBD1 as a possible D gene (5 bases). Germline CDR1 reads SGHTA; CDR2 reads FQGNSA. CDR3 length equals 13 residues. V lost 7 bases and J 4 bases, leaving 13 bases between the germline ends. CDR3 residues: CASTQWGVTEAFF. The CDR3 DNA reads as TGTGCCAGCACCCAGTGGGGGGTCACTGAAGCTTTCTTT.

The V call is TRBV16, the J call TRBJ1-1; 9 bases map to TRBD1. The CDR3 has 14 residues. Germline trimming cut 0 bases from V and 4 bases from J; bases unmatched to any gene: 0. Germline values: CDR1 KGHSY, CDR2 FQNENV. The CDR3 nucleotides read TGTGCCAGCAGCCAATCGACAGGGGGCACTGAAGCTTTCTTT. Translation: CASSQSTGGTEAFF.

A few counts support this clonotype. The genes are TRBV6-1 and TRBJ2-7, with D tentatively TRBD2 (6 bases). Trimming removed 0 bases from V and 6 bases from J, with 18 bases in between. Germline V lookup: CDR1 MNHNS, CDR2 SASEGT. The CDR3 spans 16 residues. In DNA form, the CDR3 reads TGTGCCAGCAGTGAAGCGCCGGGAGCGACGTGGAGCGAGCAGTACGTC. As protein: CASSEAPGATWSEQYV.